This record covers a single TCR beta chain. The data stem from a study of blood T cells in healthy people across ages. Drawing of peripheral blood yielded ten milliliters from each donor. Isolation yielded PBMCs, at least 7 million per sample, in every case. CDR3 size: 17 residues. Germline assignment: CDR1 SGHAT and CDR2 FQNNGV. Trimming removed 2 bases from V and 2 bases from J; junction bases left unmatched: 5. Together with a sample-barcoded 5' primer, a J-beta primer mix was included in a second PCR lasting about 7 to 12 cycles. TCRdb reprocessed the 5' RACE reads via MiXCR and lists one record per CDR3 protein. The data show about 1.4 million distinct CDR3 sequences, roughly 59% seen once.

The sample was blood. The rearrangement uses TRBV11-2 and TRBJ2-3, with 12 bases fitting TRBD2. The receptor was isolated from a young man in good health. CDR3 residues: CASSLLLAGGPTDTQYF. As DNA, the CDR3 is TGTGCCAGCAGCTTACTCCTAGCGGGAGGGCCCACAGATACGCAGTATTTT.